The clone carrying this T cell receptor (beta chain) has a handful of counts. CDR3 length: 15 amino acids. J was trimmed by 0 bases and V by 5 bases; bases with no gene match: 5. CDR1 is MNHEY and CDR2 is SVGAGI in the germline V gene. Via MiXCR, TCRdb re-called the RT-PCR reads, giving one row per CDR3 protein. The sample yields about 680,000 distinct CDR3 sequences, more than 13% seen once. Source material: memory CD4+ T cells from blood. The sequence derives from a female donor in good health, serving as a healthy control. The gene calls are TRBV6-5 and TRBJ1-1, with 8 bases identical to TRBD1. The CDR3 sequence: CASSGQGSMNTEAFF. The DNA of the CDR3 is TGTGCCAGCAGTGGACAGGGAAGCATGAACACTGAAGCTTTCTTT.